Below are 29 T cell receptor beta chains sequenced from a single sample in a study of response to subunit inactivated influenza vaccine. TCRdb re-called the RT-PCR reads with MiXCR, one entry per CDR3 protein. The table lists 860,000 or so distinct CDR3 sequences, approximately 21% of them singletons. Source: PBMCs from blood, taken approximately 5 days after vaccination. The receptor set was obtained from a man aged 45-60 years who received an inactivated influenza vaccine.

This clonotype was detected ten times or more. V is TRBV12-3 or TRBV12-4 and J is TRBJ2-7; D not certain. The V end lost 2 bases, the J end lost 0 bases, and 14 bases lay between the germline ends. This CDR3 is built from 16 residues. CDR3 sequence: CASSLNLWASSYEQYF. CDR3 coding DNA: TGTGCCAGCAGTTTAAATCTGTGGGCCAGCTCCTACGAGCAGTACTTC.

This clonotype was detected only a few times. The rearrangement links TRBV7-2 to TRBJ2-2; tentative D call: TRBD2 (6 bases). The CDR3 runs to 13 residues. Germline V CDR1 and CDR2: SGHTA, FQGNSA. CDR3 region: CADRLGNTGELFF. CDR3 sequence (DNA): TGTGCTGATAGACTAGGCAACACCGGGGAGCTGTTTTTT.

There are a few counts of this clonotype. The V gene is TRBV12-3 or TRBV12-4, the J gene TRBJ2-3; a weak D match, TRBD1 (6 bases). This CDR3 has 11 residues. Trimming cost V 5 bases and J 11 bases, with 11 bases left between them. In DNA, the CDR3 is TGTGCCAGCAGTCAACAAGGGGGGCAGTATTTT. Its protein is CASSQQGGQYF.

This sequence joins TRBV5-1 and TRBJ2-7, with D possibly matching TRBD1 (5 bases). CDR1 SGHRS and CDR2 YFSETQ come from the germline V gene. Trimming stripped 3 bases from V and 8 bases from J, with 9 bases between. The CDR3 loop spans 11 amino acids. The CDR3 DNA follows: TGCGCCAGCAGCTCAGGGCCCCAGCAGTACTTC. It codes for CASSSGPQQYF.

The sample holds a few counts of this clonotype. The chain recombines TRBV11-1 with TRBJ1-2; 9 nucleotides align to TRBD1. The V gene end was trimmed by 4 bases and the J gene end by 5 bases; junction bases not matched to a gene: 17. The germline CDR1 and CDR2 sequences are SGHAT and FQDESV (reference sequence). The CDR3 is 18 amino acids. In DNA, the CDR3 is TGTGCCAGCAGCTCCCAATCTTACCGGGACAGGGTAATATATGGCTACACCTTC. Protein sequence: CASSSQSYRDRVIYGYTF.

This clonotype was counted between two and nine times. The CDR3 coding sequence is TGCAGTGCTAGAGCTGTTAGCGATACGAACACCGGGGAGCTGTTTTTT. Translated: CSARAVSDTNTGELFF. The chain carries TRBV20-1 and TRBJ2-2; TRBD2 might be the D (5 bases). The CDR3 loop spans 16 amino acids. CDR1 DFQATT and CDR2 SNEGSKA come from the germline V gene (reference sequence). V was pared by 1 base and J by 0 bases, with 12 bases between.

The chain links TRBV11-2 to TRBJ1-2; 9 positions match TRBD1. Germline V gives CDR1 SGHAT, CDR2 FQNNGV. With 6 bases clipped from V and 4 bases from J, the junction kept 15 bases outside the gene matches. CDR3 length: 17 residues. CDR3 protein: CASRSLRRTGDFYGYTF. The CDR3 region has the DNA TGTGCCAGCAGATCGCTTCGTCGGACAGGGGATTTCTATGGCTACACCTTC.

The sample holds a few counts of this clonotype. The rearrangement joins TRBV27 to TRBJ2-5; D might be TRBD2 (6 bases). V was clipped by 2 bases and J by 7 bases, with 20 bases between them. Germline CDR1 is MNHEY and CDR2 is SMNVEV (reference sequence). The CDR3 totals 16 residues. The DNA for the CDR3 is TGTGCCAGCAGTTTAGGGGTCCGGGACTCCCGGGGGACCCAGTACTTC. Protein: CASSLGVRDSRGTQYF.

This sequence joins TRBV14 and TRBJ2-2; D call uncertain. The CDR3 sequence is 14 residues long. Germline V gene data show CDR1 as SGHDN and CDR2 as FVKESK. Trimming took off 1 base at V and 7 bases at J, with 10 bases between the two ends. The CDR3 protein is CASSQAVNGGELFF. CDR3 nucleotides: TGTGCCAGCAGCCAAGCGGTGAACGGCGGGGAGCTGTTTTTT.

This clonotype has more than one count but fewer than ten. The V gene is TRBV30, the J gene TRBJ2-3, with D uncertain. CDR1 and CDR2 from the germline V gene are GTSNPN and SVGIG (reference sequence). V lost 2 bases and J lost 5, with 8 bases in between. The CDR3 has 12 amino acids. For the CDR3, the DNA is TGTGCCTGGAGTTTCATTGGAGATACGCAGTATTTT. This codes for CAWSFIGDTQYF.

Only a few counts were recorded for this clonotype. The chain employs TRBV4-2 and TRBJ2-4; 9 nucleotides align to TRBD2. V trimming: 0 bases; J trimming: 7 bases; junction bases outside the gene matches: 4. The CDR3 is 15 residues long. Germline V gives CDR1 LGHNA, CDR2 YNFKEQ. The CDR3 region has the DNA TGTGCCAGCAGCCAAGAAGGCACTAGCGGGAACATTCAGTACTTC. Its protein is CASSQEGTSGNIQYF.

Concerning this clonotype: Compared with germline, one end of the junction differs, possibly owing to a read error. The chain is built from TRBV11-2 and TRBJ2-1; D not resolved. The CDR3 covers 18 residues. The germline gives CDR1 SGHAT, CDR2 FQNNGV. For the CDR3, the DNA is TGTGCCAGCAGCTTAGTCGGAGTACGGTATAGCTCCTTCAATGAGCAGTTCTTC. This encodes CASSLVGVRYSSFNEQFF.

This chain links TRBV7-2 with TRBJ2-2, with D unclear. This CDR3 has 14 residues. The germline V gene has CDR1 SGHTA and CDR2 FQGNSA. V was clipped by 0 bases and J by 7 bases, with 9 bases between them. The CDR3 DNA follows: TGTGCCAGCAGCTTAGCGGTGCCTGGCGGGGAGCTGTTTTTT. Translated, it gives CASSLAVPGGELFF.

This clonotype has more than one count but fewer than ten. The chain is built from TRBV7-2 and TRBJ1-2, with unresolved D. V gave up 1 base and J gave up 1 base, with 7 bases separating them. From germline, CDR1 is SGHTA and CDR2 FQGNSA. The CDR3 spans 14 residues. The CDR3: CASSLEVVNYGYTF. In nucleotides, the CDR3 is TGTGCCAGCAGCTTAGAAGTAGTTAACTATGGCTACACCTTC.

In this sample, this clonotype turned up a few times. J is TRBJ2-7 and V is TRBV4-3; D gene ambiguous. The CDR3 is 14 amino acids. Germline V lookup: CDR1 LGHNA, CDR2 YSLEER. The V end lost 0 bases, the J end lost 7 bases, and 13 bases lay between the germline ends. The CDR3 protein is CASSQDRIGREQYF. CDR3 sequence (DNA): TGCGCCAGCAGCCAAGATCGTATAGGTCGAGAGCAGTACTTC.

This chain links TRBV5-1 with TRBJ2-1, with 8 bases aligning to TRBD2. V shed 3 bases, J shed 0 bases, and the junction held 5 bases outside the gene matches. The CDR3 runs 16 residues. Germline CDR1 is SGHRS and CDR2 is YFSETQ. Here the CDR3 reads CASSWLAGISYNEQFF. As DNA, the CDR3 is TGCGCCAGCAGCTGGTTAGCGGGGATCTCCTACAATGAGCAGTTCTTC.

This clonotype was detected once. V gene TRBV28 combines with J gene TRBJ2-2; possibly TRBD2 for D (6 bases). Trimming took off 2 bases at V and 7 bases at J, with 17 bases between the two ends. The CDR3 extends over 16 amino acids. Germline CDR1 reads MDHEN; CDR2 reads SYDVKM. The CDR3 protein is CASSLAGRSISGELFF. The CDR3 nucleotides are TGTGCCAGCAGTTTAGCGGGGAGAAGTATAAGCGGGGAGCTGTTTTTT.

The CDR3: CASRGLAGTETQYF. CDR3 nucleotides: TGTGCCAGCAGGGGACTAGCGGGGACAGAGACCCAGTACTTC. V gene TRBV12-3 or TRBV12-4 combines with J gene TRBJ2-5, with 13 bases matching TRBD2. V gave up 6 bases and J gave up 4 bases; unmatched junction bases: 2. CDR3 length equals 14 residues.

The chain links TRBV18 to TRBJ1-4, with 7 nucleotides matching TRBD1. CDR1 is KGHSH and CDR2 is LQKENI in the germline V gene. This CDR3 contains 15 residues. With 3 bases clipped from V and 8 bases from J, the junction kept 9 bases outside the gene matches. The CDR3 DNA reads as TGTGCCAGCTCACCTGGTCAGGGGGTCGTCGAAAAACTGTTTTTT. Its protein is CASSPGQGVVEKLFF.

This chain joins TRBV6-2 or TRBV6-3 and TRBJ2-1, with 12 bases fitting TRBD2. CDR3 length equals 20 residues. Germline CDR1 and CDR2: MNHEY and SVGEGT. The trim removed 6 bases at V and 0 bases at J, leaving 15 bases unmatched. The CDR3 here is CASRRKPGLAGHSSYNEQFF. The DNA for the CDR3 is TGTGCCAGCAGACGAAAACCGGGACTAGCGGGTCATAGCTCCTACAATGAGCAGTTCTTC.

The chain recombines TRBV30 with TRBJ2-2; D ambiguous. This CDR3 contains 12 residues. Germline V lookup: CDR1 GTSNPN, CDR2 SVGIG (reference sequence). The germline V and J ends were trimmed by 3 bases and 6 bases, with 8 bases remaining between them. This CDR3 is CAWRWGSGELFF. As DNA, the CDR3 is TGTGCCTGGAGGTGGGGTTCCGGGGAGCTGTTTTTT.

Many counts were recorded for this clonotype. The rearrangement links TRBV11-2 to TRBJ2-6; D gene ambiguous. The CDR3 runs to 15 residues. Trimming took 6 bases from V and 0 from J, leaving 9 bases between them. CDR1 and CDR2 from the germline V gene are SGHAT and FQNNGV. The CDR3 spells CASRGVDSGANVLTF. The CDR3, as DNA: TGTGCCAGCAGGGGTGTGGACTCTGGGGCCAACGTCCTGACTTTC. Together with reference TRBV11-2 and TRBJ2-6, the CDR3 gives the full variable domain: EAGVAQSPRYKIIEKRQSVAFWCNPISGHATLYWYQQILGQGPKLLIQFQNNGVVDDSQLPKDRFSAERLKGVDSTLKIQPAKLEDSAVYLCASRGVDSGANVLTFGAGSRLTVL.

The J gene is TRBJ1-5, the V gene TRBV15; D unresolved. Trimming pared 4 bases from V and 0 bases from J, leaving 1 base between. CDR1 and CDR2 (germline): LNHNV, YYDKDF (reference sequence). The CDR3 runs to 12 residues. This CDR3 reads CATSTSNQPQHF. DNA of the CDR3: TGTGCCACCAGCACTAGCAATCAGCCCCAGCATTTT.

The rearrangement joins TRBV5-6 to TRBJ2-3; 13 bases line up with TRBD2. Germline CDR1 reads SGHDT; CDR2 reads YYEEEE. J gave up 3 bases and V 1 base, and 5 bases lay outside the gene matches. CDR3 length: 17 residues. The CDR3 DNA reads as TGTGCCAGCAGCTTGCGGACTAGCGGGAGTGGTACAGATACGCAGTATTTT. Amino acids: CASSLRTSGSGTDTQYF. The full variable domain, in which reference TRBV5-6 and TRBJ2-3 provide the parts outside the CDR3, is DAGVTQSPTHLIKTRGQQVTLRCSPKSGHDTVSWYQQALGQGPQFIFQYYEEEERQRGNFPDRFSGHQFPNYSSELNVNALLLGDSALYLCASSLRTSGSGTDTQYFGPGTRLTVL.

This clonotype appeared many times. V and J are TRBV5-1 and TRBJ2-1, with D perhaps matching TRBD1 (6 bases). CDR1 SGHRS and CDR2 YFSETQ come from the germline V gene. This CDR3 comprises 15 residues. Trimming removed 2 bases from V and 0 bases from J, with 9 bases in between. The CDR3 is CASSFQGNSYNEQFF. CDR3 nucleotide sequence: TGCGCCAGCAGCTTCCAGGGGAACTCCTACAATGAGCAGTTCTTC.

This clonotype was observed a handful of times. CDR3 in DNA: TGTGCCAGCAGTCTCTCTCAGGTCTACGAGCAGTACTTC. Encoded protein: CASSLSQVYEQYF. The J gene is TRBJ2-7, the V gene TRBV28; no reliable D call. This CDR3 is 13 amino acids long. CDR1 and CDR2 (germline): MDHEN, SYDVKM. V lost 5 bases to trimming and J lost 3 bases, with 11 bases between them. The whole variable domain, remainder taken from reference TRBV28 and TRBJ2-7, is DVKVTQSSRYLVKRTGEKVFLECVQDMDHENMFWYRQDPGLGLRLIYFSYDVKMKEKGDIPEGYSVSREKKERFSLILESASTNQTSMYLCASSLSQVYEQYFGPGTRLTVT.

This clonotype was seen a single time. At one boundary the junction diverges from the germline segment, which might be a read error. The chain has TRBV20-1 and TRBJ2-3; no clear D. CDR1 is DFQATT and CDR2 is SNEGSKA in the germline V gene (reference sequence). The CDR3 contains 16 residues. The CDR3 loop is CCAREYLLGSTDTQYF. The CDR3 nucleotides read TGCTGTGCTAGAGAATATCTTTTGGGGAGCACAGATACGCAGTATTTT.

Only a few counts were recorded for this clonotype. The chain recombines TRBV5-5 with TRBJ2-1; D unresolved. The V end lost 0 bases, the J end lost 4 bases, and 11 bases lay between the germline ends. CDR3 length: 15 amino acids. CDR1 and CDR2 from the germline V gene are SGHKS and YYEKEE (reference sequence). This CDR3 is CASSLVLPAYNEQFF. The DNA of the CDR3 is TGTGCCAGCAGCTTGGTCCTACCGGCTTACAATGAGCAGTTCTTC.

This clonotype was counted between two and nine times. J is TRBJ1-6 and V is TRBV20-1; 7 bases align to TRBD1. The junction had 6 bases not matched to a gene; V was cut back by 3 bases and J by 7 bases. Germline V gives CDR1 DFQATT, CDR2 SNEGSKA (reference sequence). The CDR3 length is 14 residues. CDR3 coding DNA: TGCAGTGCTAGGCTTACAGGGGAGAATTCACCCCTCCACTTT. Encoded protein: CSARLTGENSPLHF.